This T cell receptor beta chain was captured in a study of vaccination effects on CD4 cells after COVID-19. General study findings and limits: Common cold coronaviruses were cross-recognized by only 1 of 255 vaccine-induced clones in healthy vaccinees. Infection- and vaccine-induced clones contracted markedly late after vaccination.

Some clones are missing from TCRdb's copy, which holds only in-frame ones; the method was immunoSEQ multiplex PCR. The sample contains 20,000 to 25,000 clones, around 75% of which appear only once. Regarding this clone: Its cognate antigen is unknown.

Before sequencing, viral peptide pools were used by the ViraFEST assay to expand antigen-specific CD4+ T cells. The culture ran for 10 days, and then CD4+ T cells were isolated. The study found no prior SARS-CoV-2 infection in the vaccine recipients, who tested negative for nucleocapsid antibodies. Wells containing approximately 2 million PBMC each were cultured with approximately 10 IU/ml IL-2 and 8 to 10 ug/ml peptides. Half-medium exchanges with IL-2 medium took place on days 3 and 7. This CDR3 has 14 amino acids. V was shortened by 0 bases and J by 1 base, with 6 bases between the two germline ends. The V gene's germline CDR1 is SGHRS and CDR2 YFSETQ.

This clonotype was sampled from a human donor who received a COVID-19 vaccine. Sequencing used CD4+ T cells from PBMCs cultured with HCoV-NL63 spike peptides, obtained before COVID-19 vaccination. V and J are TRBV5-1 and TRBJ2-3; D remains ambiguous. CDR3 in amino acids: CASSLEGRTDTQYF. Here the CDR3 DNA reads TGCGCCAGCAGCTTGGAAGGGCGCACAGATACGCAGTATTTT.